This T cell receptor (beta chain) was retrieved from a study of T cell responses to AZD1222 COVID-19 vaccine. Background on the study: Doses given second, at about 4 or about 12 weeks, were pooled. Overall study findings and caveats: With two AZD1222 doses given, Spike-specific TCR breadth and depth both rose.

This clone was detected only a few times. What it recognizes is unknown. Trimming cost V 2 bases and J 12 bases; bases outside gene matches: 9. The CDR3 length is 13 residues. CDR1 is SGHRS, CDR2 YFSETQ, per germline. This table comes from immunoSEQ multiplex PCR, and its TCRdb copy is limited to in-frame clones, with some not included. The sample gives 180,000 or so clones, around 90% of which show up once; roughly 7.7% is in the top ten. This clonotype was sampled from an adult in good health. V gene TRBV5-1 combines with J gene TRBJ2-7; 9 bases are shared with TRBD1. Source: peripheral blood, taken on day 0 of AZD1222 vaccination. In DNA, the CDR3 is TGCGCCAGCAGCTTTGAACCGGGACAGGGCACGTACTTC. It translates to CASSFEPGQGTYF.